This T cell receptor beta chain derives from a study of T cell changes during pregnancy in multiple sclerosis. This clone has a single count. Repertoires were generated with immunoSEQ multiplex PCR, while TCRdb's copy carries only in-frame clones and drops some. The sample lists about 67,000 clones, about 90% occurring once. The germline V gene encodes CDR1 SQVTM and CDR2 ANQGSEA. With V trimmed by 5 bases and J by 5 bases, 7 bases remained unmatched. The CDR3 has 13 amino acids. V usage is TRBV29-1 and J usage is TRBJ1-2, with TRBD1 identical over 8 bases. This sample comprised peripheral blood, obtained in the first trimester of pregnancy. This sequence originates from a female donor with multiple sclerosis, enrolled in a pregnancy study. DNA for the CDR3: TGCAGCGTTCTACAGGGGGGAGATTATGGCTACACCTTC. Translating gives CSVLQGGDYGYTF.